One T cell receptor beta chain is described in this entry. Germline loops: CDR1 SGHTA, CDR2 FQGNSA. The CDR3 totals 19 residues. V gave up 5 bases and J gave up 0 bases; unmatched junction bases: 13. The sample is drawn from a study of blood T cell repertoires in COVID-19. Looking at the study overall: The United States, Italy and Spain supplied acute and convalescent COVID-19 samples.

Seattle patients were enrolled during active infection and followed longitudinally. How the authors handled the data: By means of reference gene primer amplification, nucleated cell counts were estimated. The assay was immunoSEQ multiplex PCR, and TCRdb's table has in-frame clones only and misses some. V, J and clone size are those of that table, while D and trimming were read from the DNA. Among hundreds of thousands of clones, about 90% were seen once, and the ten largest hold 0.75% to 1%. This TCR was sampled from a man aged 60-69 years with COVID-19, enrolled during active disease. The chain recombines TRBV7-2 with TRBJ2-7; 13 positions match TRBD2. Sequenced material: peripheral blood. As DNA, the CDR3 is TGTGCCAGCAGCCTCCCGACTAGCGGGAGGTCCATAAGCTCCTACGAGCAGTACTTC. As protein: CASSLPTSGRSISSYEQYF.